This TCR beta chain was recorded in a study of Ad26.COV2.S vaccination and SARS-CoV-2 variants. Study summary: Within the COV1001 Ad26.COV2.S trial arm, the donor was enrolled.

As concerns this clone: Its target is unknown.

TCRdb's table, derived via immunoSEQ multiplex PCR, lists solely in-frame clones and lacks some. This table has 300,000 to 400,000 clones, approximately 90% appearing once. Treatment: some 19 received Ad26.COV2.S at low or high dose, single or two shots; about 5 received placebo; per-sample allocation not given. Samples analyzed were those drawn on day 63 after the first vaccine or placebo injection. An adult aged 18-55 years in Boston served as the donor. Study-wide results and caveats: Among vaccine recipients, spike-specific TCR breadth exceeded that of placebo recipients.

The CDR3 totals 13 residues. V was pared by 1 base and J by 7 bases, with 11 bases between. CDR1 and CDR2 from the germline V gene are SNHLY and FYNNEI. This chain links TRBV2 with TRBJ2-7; D is possibly TRBD1 (5 bases). The source material was peripheral blood, sampled in a trial of Ad26.COV2.S vaccine versus placebo. The TCR originated in a person aged 18-65 years who received the Ad26.COV2.S COVID-19 vaccine or a placebo. For the CDR3, the DNA is TGTGCCAGCAGTGAAGGGCAGGGTGGTGAGCAGTACTTC. This sequence encodes CASSEGQGGEQYF.